These 20 T cell receptor beta chains were all obtained from the same sample, sequenced in a study of sequential checkpoint blockade in melanoma. Profiling relied on immunoSEQ multiplex PCR, and the TCRdb table lists in-frame clones only, not all of them. Of just under 20,000 clones in the sample, approximately 72% were seen once. Noted treatment: randomized to nivolumab then ipilimumab (arm A) or the reverse (arm B). This specimen was CD8+ T cells sorted from blood (inferred from file names), taken from a patient given nivolumab and ipilimumab in sequence. These receptors all come from a human donor with melanoma.

The CDR3 sequence: CASSRGGGGYEQYF. DNA for the CDR3: TGTGCCAGTAGTCGGGGTGGTGGAGGCTACGAGCAGTACTTC. The chain uses TRBV19 and TRBJ2-7; D is perhaps TRBD2 (5 bases). The CDR3 has 14 amino acids. Per the germline V gene, CDR1 is LNHDA and CDR2 is SQIVND (reference sequence). V lost 5 bases and J lost 3, with 14 bases in between.

The J gene is TRBJ1-1, the V gene TRBV28; 7 nucleotides align to TRBD1. Germline assignment: CDR1 MDHEN and CDR2 SYDVKM. The CDR3 is 15 amino acids. Trimming removed 7 bases from V and 1 base from J; junction bases left unmatched: 9. The CDR3 loop is CASTTGDRQNTEAFF. CDR3 DNA: TGTGCCAGCACAACAGGGGATCGCCAGAACACTGAAGCTTTCTTT.

V is TRBV5-6 and J is TRBJ2-7, with no clear D. This CDR3 region has 12 residues. Trimming took off 3 bases at V and 0 bases at J, with 4 bases between the two ends. Germline CDR1 is SGHDT and CDR2 is YYEEEE. The CDR3 spells CASSSVSYEQYF. CDR3 bases: TGTGCCAGCAGCTCAGTCTCCTACGAGCAGTACTTC.

This chain connects TRBV28 to TRBJ2-7; D remains unclear. Trimming cost V 2 bases and J 0 bases, with 11 bases left between them. The CDR3 runs 15 residues. Germline lookup yields CDR1 MDHEN and CDR2 SYDVKM. CDR3 in DNA: TGTGCCAGCAGTTTAGAAGTCGGTAGCTCCTACGAGCAGTACTTC. This codes for CASSLEVGSSYEQYF.

This chain connects TRBV27 to TRBJ1-2, with D possibly TRBD1 on 6 matching bases. V was pared by 7 bases and J by 4 bases, with 19 bases between. Germline V gene data show CDR1 as MNHEY and CDR2 as SMNVEV (reference sequence). There are 15 residues in the CDR3. As DNA, the CDR3 is TGTGCCAGCACCCTTAACGTGGGGGCACTCTATGGCTACACCTTC. Amino acids: CASTLNVGALYGYTF.

The chain couples TRBV11-2 to TRBJ1-1; D remains unclear. Germline assignment: CDR1 SGHAT and CDR2 FQNNGV. Deletions cut 1 base from V and 2 bases from J, with 5 bases between. The CDR3 spans 13 residues. Here the CDR3 DNA reads TGTGCCAGCAGCTTAGTGGCTAACACTGAAGCTTTCTTT. Its translation is CASSLVANTEAFF.

This clone appeared a single time. The V call is TRBV27, the J call TRBJ2-7; D remains unclear. The V end lost 3 bases, the J end lost 0 bases, and 12 bases lay between the germline ends. Looked up from germline, CDR1 is MNHEY and CDR2 is SMNVEV (reference sequence). The CDR3 is 15 amino acids. CDR3 residues: CASSFGLLSSYEQYF. DNA of the CDR3: TGTGCCAGCAGTTTTGGTCTCTTGAGCTCCTACGAGCAGTACTTC.

The chain uses TRBV9 and TRBJ2-7; 10 positions agree with TRBD1. The CDR3 spans 15 residues. The junction had 9 bases not matched to a gene; V was cut back by 4 bases and J by 5 bases. Germline assignment: CDR1 SGDLS and CDR2 YYNGEE. The CDR3 coding sequence is TGTGCCAGCAGCCTCAGGGACAGGGGATTCCACGAGCAGTACTTC. This encodes CASSLRDRGFHEQYF.

The V and J genes are TRBV6-5 and TRBJ1-2; 8 bases line up with TRBD1. CDR1 is MNHEY and CDR2 is SVGAGI in the germline V gene. The V gene end was trimmed by 5 bases and the J gene end by 6 bases; junction bases not matched to a gene: 5. The CDR3 is 13 amino acids. As DNA, the CDR3 is TGTGCCAGCAGTCAGGGGGCCCTCAATGGCTACACCTTC. Translation gives CASSQGALNGYTF.

The chain links TRBV6-1 to TRBJ1-4; D gene unclear. V was clipped by 7 bases and J by 6 bases, with 6 bases between them. Per the germline V gene, CDR1 is MNHNS and CDR2 is SASEGT. The CDR3 extends over 11 amino acids. This chain's CDR3 is CASNFDEKLFF. CDR3 in DNA: TGTGCCAGCAATTTCGATGAAAAACTGTTTTTT.

This clone was observed a single time. The chain is built from TRBV6-5 and TRBJ1-6; D call uncertain. CDR3 length equals 13 residues. Trimming shortened V by 0 bases and J by 8 bases, and 5 bases separated the two germline ends. The germline V gene has CDR1 MNHEY and CDR2 SVGAGI. CDR3 residues: CASSYSEYSPLHF. As DNA, the CDR3 is TGTGCCAGCAGTTACTCAGAGTATTCACCCCTCCACTTT.

The rearrangement links TRBV2 to TRBJ1-2; D unclear. CDR1 is SNHLY and CDR2 is FYNNEI in the germline V gene. V gave up 11 bases and J gave up 8 bases, with 6 bases separating them. This CDR3 comprises 8 residues. The CDR3 coding sequence is TGTGCCGGGAGGGGCTACACCTTC. It yields the protein CAGRGYTF.

The chain joins TRBV6-6 to TRBJ1-5; D gene uncertain. CDR3 length: 12 residues. Germline V CDR1 and CDR2: MNHNY, SVGAGI (reference sequence). Trimming took 8 bases from V and 4 from J, leaving 9 bases between them. Written as DNA, the CDR3 is TGTGCCAGCCGGGGTCTTAATCAGCCCCAGCATTTT. It yields the protein CASRGLNQPQHF.

V is TRBV5-1 and J is TRBJ1-4, with 8 bases aligning to TRBD1. This CDR3 has 15 residues. V dropped 2 bases and J dropped 5; count of bases not matched to a gene: 5. Looked up from germline, CDR1 is SGHRS and CDR2 is YFSETQ. The CDR3 DNA reads TGCGCCAGCAGCTTAGGGACAGGTGGAAATGAAAAACTGTTTTTT. Protein: CASSLGTGGNEKLFF.

CDR3: CASSLGGANYGYTF. The CDR3 DNA is TGTGCCAGCAGCTTGGGGGGAGCTAACTATGGCTACACCTTC. The rearrangement uses TRBV7-9 and TRBJ1-2, with D maybe TRBD1 (5 bases). Germline lookup yields CDR1 SEHNR and CDR2 FQNEAQ (reference sequence). Trimming pared 3 bases from V and 0 bases from J, leaving 8 bases between. The CDR3 contains 14 residues.

The gene calls are TRBV27 and TRBJ2-7; 8 bases align to TRBD2. Germline assignment: CDR1 MNHEY and CDR2 SMNVEV (reference sequence). CDR3 length: 11 residues. CDR3: CVSGGAGEQYF. For the CDR3, the DNA is TGTGTTTCGGGAGGGGCGGGAGAGCAGTACTTC.

This chain connects TRBV27 to TRBJ2-7, with TRBD2 matching 11 bases. The ends lost 2 bases at V and 5 bases at J; junction bases unmatched: 11. The CDR3 consists of 17 residues. Germline V gene lookup returns CDR1 MNHEY and CDR2 SMNVEV (reference sequence). In DNA, the CDR3 is TGTGCCAGCAGTTTAGGAAGGTCTAGCGGGGGGAGAGACGAGCAGTACTTC. It yields the protein CASSLGRSSGGRDEQYF.

The chain has TRBV29-1 and TRBJ2-7; 10 nucleotides match TRBD1. V lost 6 bases and J lost 0; bases outside the gene matches: 8. The CDR3 totals 15 residues. Germline V lookup: CDR1 SQVTM, CDR2 ANQGSEA. The CDR3 bases are TGCAGCGTCCTTGGGGGGGACAGGGGCTCCTACGAGCAGTACTTC. Amino acids: CSVLGGDRGSYEQYF.

The chain joins TRBV7-6 to TRBJ2-6; 8 bases are a match to TRBD1. V lost 3 bases, J lost 1 base, and 2 bases stayed unmatched. This CDR3 region has 16 residues. The germline V gene has CDR1 SGHVS and CDR2 FNYEAQ. For the CDR3, the DNA is TGTGCCAGCAGCTTGGACAGGGAGTCTGGGGCCAACGTCCTGACTTTC. This gives the protein CASSLDRESGANVLTF.

The J gene is TRBJ2-7, the V gene TRBV29-1; the match to TRBD1 covers 8 bases. V dropped 4 bases and J dropped 0; count of bases not matched to a gene: 5. This CDR3 spans 14 amino acids. CDR1 is SQVTM and CDR2 is ANQGSEA in the germline V gene. CDR3 sequence: CSVGPTGDSYEQYF. CDR3 DNA sequence: TGCAGCGTTGGCCCGACAGGGGACTCCTACGAGCAGTACTTC.